The entry below describes one T cell receptor beta chain. CDR3 length: 15 residues. The germline CDR1 and CDR2 sequences are MDHEN and SYDVKM. With 1 base removed from V and 3 bases from J, the gap between germline ends came to 12 bases. These data originate in a study of regulatory T cells in long-lasting Graves disease. The wider study: Graves' patients (newly diagnosed) had been on antithyroid drugs under 3 months.

Assembly of TCR beta libraries relied on iRepertoire HTBI primers together with Arm-PCR of CDR3 regions. Using its own MiXCR run on the multiplex PCR reads, TCRdb lists one record per CDR3 protein. The table records 350,000 to 500,000 distinct CDR3 sequences, 16% of them present only once. Time point reported: newly diagnosed GD, antithyroid drugs for less than 3 months. The authors made the TCR library using RNA they extracted from PBMCs. The sample was also linked to a second study, of T cells in Graves' hyperthyroidism and ophthalmopathy. That study adds: The study defined stable Graves' hyperthyroidism as no ophthalmopathy progression within 18 months. Initially, a first-round RT-PCR of the TCR CDR3 employed the HTBI primer set.

The rearrangement joins TRBV28 to TRBJ1-1; D perhaps matches TRBD1 (5 bases). This TCR was sampled from a woman aged 25-40 years with Graves disease. Sample: peripheral blood mononuclear cells (PBMCs), taken at new diagnosis, from a patient treated with antithyroid drugs. DNA of the CDR3: TGTGCCAGCAGTTTATATGGGGCCGACCACACTGAAGCTTTCTTT. This codes for CASSLYGADHTEAFF. Full variable domain (missing parts from reference TRBV28 and TRBJ1-1): DVKVTQSSRYLVKRTGEKVFLECVQDMDHENMFWYRQDPGLGLRLIYFSYDVKMKEKGDIPEGYSVSREKKERFSLILESASTNQTSMYLCASSLYGADHTEAFFGQGTRLTVV.